A single T cell receptor (beta chain) is shown here with its context. The antigen remains unidentified. Produced via immunoSEQ multiplex PCR; TCRdb's table is partial and in-frame only. The table includes more than 85,000 clones, roughly 87% detected once. This specimen comes from a study of T cell responses to AZD1222 COVID-19 vaccine. Background on the study: Researchers grouped second doses given at about 4 or about 12 weeks into one pool. General study results and limits: Nearly half of spike-specific TCRs reportedly go after variant regions that carry no mutations. Females outnumbered males among donors, who were mostly white British; clonal diversity was possibly underestimated. CD4 TCRs linked to vaccination spanned spike, dominating at 160-218 and 743-854.

The germline V and J ends were trimmed by 4 bases and 0 bases, with 9 bases remaining between them. This CDR3 has 15 amino acids. Germline CDR1 and CDR2: SEHNR and FQNEAQ (reference sequence). Specimen: peripheral blood, collected on day 0 of AZD1222 vaccination. This TCR derives from an adult in good health. The chain recombines TRBV7-9 with TRBJ2-2, with TRBD1 as a possible D gene (6 bases). This chain's CDR3 is CASSSRTANTGELFF. The CDR3 bases are TGTGCCAGCAGCTCAAGGACAGCGAACACCGGGGAGCTGTTTTTT. The complete variable domain, with remaining parts taken from reference TRBV7-9 and TRBJ2-2, reads DTGVSQNPRHKITKRGQNVTFRCDPISEHNRLYWYRQTLGQGPEFLTYFQNEAQLEKSRLLSDRFSAERPKGSFSTLEIQRTEQGDSAMYLCASSSRTANTGELFFGEGSRLTVL.